These 7 T cell receptor beta chains were sequenced from one sample in a study of identifying expanded T cells in peripheral blood. Repertoires were generated with immunoSEQ multiplex PCR, while TCRdb's copy carries only in-frame clones and drops some. There are over 80,000 clones in the sample; approximately 83% occur only once, and around 5.6% lies in the top ten. The specimen sequenced was blood. All receptors come from a person aged 18-70 years in good health.

The J gene is TRBJ1-6, the V gene TRBV6-6; possible D gene TRBD1, 6 bases. Trimming removed 9 bases at V and 1 base at J, with 10 bases between. Germline CDR1 and CDR2: MNHNY and SVGAGI (reference sequence). The CDR3 is made up of 14 amino acids. The CDR3 reads CASNQGSYNSPLHF. The CDR3 nucleotides read TGTGCCAGTAACCAGGGGTCCTATAATTCACCCCTCCACTTT.

The chain employs TRBV19 and TRBJ1-2; D perhaps matches TRBD1 (6 bases). CDR3 length: 14 residues. CDR1 and CDR2 (germline): LNHDA, SQIVND (reference sequence). Trimming shortened V by 6 bases and J by 6 bases, and 17 bases separated the two germline ends. The CDR3 is CASSSDRDSDGYTF. For the CDR3, the DNA is TGTGCCAGTAGCTCGGACAGAGACTCAGATGGCTACACCTTC. The full variable domain, its missing parts supplied by reference TRBV19 and TRBJ1-2, is DGGITQSPKYLFRKEGQNVTLSCEQNLNHDAMYWYRQDPGQGLRLIYYSQIVNDFQKGDIAEGYSVSREKKESFPLTVTSAQKNPTAFYLCASSSDRDSDGYTFGSGTRLTVV.

The chain combines TRBV7-9 with TRBJ2-1; 7 bases line up with TRBD1. J lost 0 bases, V lost 4 bases, and 6 bases had no gene match. Germline lookup yields CDR1 SEHNR and CDR2 FQNEAQ (reference sequence). The CDR3 is 16 amino acids. The CDR3 nucleotides are TGTGCCAGCAGCTCTCGCAGGGGGAGCTCCTACAATGAGCAGTTCTTC. This encodes CASSSRRGSSYNEQFF.

The genes are TRBV7-9 and TRBJ2-5; D is ambiguous. The CDR3 has 12 amino acids. Trimming shortened V by 3 bases and J by 5 bases, and 7 bases separated the two germline ends. The germline V gene has CDR1 SEHNR and CDR2 FQNEAQ (reference sequence). The CDR3 loop reads CASSFEPETQYF. As DNA, the CDR3 is TGTGCCAGCAGCTTCGAGCCGGAGACCCAGTACTTC. The full variable domain, with the rest looked up from reference TRBV7-9 and TRBJ2-5, is DTGVSQNPRHKITKRGQNVTFRCDPISEHNRLYWYRQTLGQGPEFLTYFQNEAQLEKSRLLSDRFSAERPKGSFSTLEIQRTEQGDSAMYLCASSFEPETQYFGPGTRLLVL.

The V and J genes are TRBV5-1 and TRBJ2-3; D not resolved. The CDR3 totals 13 residues. CDR1 SGHRS and CDR2 YFSETQ come from the germline V gene. V was shortened by 3 bases and J by 4 bases, with 9 bases between the two germline ends. The CDR3 sequence is CASSSSMSDTQYF. The DNA for the CDR3 is TGCGCCAGCAGCTCCTCCATGTCAGATACGCAGTATTTT. Using reference TRBV5-1 and TRBJ2-3 for the parts outside the CDR3, the full variable domain is KAGVTQTPRYLIKTRGQQVTLSCSPISGHRSVSWYQQTPGQGLQFLFEYFSETQRNKGNFPGRFSGRQFSNSRSEMNVSTLELGDSALYLCASSSSMSDTQYFGPGTRLTVL.

The V and J genes are TRBV6-1 and TRBJ2-7; 8 bases fit TRBD1. The CDR3 totals 16 residues. Germline-derived CDR1 and CDR2 are MNHNS and SASEGT. V gave up 1 base and J gave up 3 bases; unmatched junction bases: 8. CDR3 in amino acids: CASSEGGTGVIYEQYF. CDR3 nucleotide sequence: TGTGCCAGCAGTGAAGGTGGGACAGGAGTAATCTACGAGCAGTACTTC.

The V call is TRBV15, the J call TRBJ2-5; weak D call: TRBD2 (5 bases). In germline, CDR1 is LNHNV, CDR2 YYDKDF (reference sequence). V lost 3 bases and J lost 2, with 10 bases in between. This CDR3 has 14 amino acids. CDR3 amino acids: CATSRVAQQETQYF. CDR3 in DNA: TGTGCCACCAGCAGGGTAGCGCAACAAGAGACCCAGTACTTC.